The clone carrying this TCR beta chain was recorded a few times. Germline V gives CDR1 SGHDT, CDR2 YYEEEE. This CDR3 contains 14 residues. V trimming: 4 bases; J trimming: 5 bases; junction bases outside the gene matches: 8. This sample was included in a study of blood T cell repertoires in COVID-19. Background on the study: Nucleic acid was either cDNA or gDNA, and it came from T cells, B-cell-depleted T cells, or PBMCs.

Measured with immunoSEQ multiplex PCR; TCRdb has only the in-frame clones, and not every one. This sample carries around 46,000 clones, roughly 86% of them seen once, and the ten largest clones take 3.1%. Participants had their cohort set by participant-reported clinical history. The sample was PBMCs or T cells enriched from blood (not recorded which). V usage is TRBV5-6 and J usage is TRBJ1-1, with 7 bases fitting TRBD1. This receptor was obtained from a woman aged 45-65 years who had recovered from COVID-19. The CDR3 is CASSVKGATTEAFF. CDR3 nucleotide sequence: TGTGCCAGCAGCGTAAAGGGGGCGACGACTGAAGCTTTCTTT. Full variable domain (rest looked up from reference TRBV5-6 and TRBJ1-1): DAGVTQSPTHLIKTRGQQVTLRCSPKSGHDTVSWYQQALGQGPQFIFQYYEEEERQRGNFPDRFSGHQFPNYSSELNVNALLLGDSALYLCASSVKGATTEAFFGQGTRLTVV.